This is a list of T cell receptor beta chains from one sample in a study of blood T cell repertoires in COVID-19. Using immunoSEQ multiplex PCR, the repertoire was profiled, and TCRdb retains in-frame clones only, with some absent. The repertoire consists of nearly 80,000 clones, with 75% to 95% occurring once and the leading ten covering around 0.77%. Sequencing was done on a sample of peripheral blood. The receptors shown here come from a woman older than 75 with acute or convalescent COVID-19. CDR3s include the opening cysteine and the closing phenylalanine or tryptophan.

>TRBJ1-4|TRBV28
CASRRGANEKLFF
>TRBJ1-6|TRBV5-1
CASSLGQGPDSLHF
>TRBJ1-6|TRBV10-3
CAISDRGLNSPLHF
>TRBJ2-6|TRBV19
CASSISSPHTSGANVLTF
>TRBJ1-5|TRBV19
CASSPGTGGDQPQHF
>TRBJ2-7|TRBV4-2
CASSPRGQGTDEQYF
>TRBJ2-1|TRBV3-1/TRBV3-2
CASSQFADEQFF
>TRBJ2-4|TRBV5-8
CASSPHRGSDIQYF
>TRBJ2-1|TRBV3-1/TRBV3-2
CASSQGFRGPSSYNEQFF
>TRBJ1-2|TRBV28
CASSSTSRGPYGYTF
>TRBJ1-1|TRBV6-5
CASSPRGGNTEAFF
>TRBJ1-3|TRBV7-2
CASSLKSPAGNTIYF
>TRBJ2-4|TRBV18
CASSPPEGNIQYF
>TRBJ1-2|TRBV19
CASSIALGTGYGYTF
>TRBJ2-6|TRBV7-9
CASSPFDRVLLF
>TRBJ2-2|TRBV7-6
CASSLAIGQITGELFF
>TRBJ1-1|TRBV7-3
CASSSGQPNTEAFF
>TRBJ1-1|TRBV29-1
CSVEQAPNTEAFF
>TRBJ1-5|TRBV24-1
CATSLRSAQPQHF
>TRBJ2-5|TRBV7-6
CASSLKGQVWETQYF
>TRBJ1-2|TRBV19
CASSPSGGGGYTF
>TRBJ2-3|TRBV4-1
CASSPKNPRDRGLGDTQYF
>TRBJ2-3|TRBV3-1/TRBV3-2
CASSPQGQGTDTQYF
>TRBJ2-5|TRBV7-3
CASSSSSQETQYF
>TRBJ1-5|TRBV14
CASSQTGGQPQHF
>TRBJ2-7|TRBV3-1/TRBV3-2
CASSQDGGTGIYEQYF